The 21 T cell receptor beta chains reported below all come from one sample, sequenced in a study of T cell changes during pregnancy in multiple sclerosis. The assay was immunoSEQ multiplex PCR, and TCRdb's table has in-frame clones only and misses some. This table has tens of thousands of clones, about 91% appearing once. Specimen: CD4+ T cells from peripheral blood mononuclear cells, collected in the second trimester of pregnancy. These receptors all come from a female donor with multiple sclerosis, enrolled in a pregnancy study.

This chain links TRBV4-1 with TRBJ2-1; no reliable D call. Germline V gives CDR1 MGHRA, CDR2 YSYEKL. V lost 1 base and J 6 bases, leaving 13 bases between the germline ends. The CDR3 totals 15 residues. CDR3 in amino acids: CASSQGLSGRNEQFF. The CDR3 bases are TGCGCCAGCAGCCAAGGATTAAGTGGGCGCAATGAGCAGTTCTTC.

V and J are TRBV14 and TRBJ2-1, with D tentatively TRBD2 (6 bases). Germline loops: CDR1 SGHDN, CDR2 FVKESK. The V end was cut by 2 bases, the J end by 2 bases, with 10 bases between. The length of the CDR3 is 15 residues. The CDR3, as DNA: TGTGCCAGCAGCCAACGGGGGTTCCCCTACAATGAGCAGTTCTTC. The encoded protein is CASSQRGFPYNEQFF. Based on the CDR3 plus reference TRBV14 and TRBJ2-1, the full variable domain is EAGVTQFPSHSVIEKGQTVTLRCDPISGHDNLYWYRRVMGKEIKFLLHFVKESKQDESGMPNNRFLAERTGGTYSTLKVQPAELEDSGVYFCASSQRGFPYNEQFFGPGTRLTVL.

The chain is built from TRBV28 and TRBJ2-3; TRBD2 is a possible D gene (6 bases). Germline assignment: CDR1 MDHEN and CDR2 SYDVKM. Trimming cost V 7 bases and J 4 bases, with 9 bases left between them. The CDR3 loop spans 12 amino acids. The CDR3 bases are TGTGCCAGCAAGGAGGGCGCAGATACGCAGTATTTT. This codes for CASKEGADTQYF.

This chain links TRBV7-2 with TRBJ2-5; the D gene is possibly TRBD2 (6 bases). With 8 bases removed from V and 4 bases from J, the gap between germline ends came to 14 bases. This CDR3 contains 13 residues. Germline V gives CDR1 SGHTA, CDR2 FQGNSA. CDR3 region: CASGPGLRETQYF. Here the CDR3 DNA reads TGTGCCAGCGGACCGGGACTTCGAGAGACCCAGTACTTC. Full variable domain (rest looked up from reference TRBV7-2 and TRBJ2-5): GAGVSQSPSNKVTEKGKDVELRCDPISGHTALYWYRQSLGQGLEFLIYFQGNSAPDKSGLPSDRFSAERTGGSVSTLTIQRTQQEDSAVYLCASGPGLRETQYFGPGTRLLVL.

CDR3 nucleotides: TGTGCCAGCAGTTATGGACAGGGGCTAGACAACTATGGCTACACCTTC. Protein: CASSYGQGLDNYGYTF. This sequence joins TRBV6-6 and TRBJ1-2; 9 nucleotides agree with TRBD1. This CDR3 contains 16 residues. The junction had 7 bases not matched to a gene; V was cut back by 3 bases and J by 2 bases. From germline, CDR1 is MNHNY and CDR2 SVGAGI (reference sequence).

This clone was seen only a few times. The chain joins TRBV6-5 to TRBJ1-1; D is unclear. The V end was cut by 5 bases, the J end by 3 bases, with 10 bases between. Germline CDR1 reads MNHEY; CDR2 reads SVGAGI. The CDR3 is 13 residues long. CDR3 loop: CASSDTVDTEAFF. The CDR3 DNA is TGTGCCAGCAGTGATACAGTCGACACTGAAGCTTTCTTT.

The rearrangement links TRBV19 to TRBJ2-1; D is possibly TRBD1 (6 bases). The germline V gene has CDR1 LNHDA and CDR2 SQIVND (reference sequence). The ends were cut back, 6 bases at V and 7 bases at J, with 13 bases in the middle. There are 13 residues in the CDR3. The CDR3 sequence: CASRGRGKNEQFF. CDR3 coding DNA: TGTGCCAGTAGGGGCAGGGGAAAGAATGAGCAGTTCTTC. The whole variable domain, remainder taken from reference TRBV19 and TRBJ2-1, is DGGITQSPKYLFRKEGQNVTLSCEQNLNHDAMYWYRQDPGQGLRLIYYSQIVNDFQKGDIAEGYSVSREKKESFPLTVTSAQKNPTAFYLCASRGRGKNEQFFGPGTRLTVL.

The chain uses TRBV10-2 and TRBJ2-1; 9 nucleotides align to TRBD2. V gave up 6 bases and J gave up 5 bases; unmatched junction bases: 5. Germline assignment: CDR1 WSHSY and CDR2 SAAADI. The CDR3 has 14 amino acids. The CDR3 spells CASRGIAGDNEQFF. The CDR3 DNA reads TGCGCCAGCAGGGGGATAGCGGGAGACAATGAGCAGTTCTTC.

This chain uses TRBV7-6 with TRBJ1-4; a possible D gene is TRBD1 (6 bases). The V and J ends lost 1 base and 5 bases respectively, with 8 bases between them. Germline V gene sequence: CDR1 SGHVS, CDR2 FNYEAQ. CDR3 length: 14 amino acids. CDR3 amino acids: CASSLGTGNEKLFF. CDR3 DNA sequence: TGTGCCAGCAGCTTAGGAACAGGGAATGAAAAACTGTTTTTT.

The chain carries TRBV5-1 and TRBJ2-3; 7 bases map to TRBD2. Unmatched junction bases numbered 9, after V lost 4 bases and J lost 1 base. CDR3 length: 16 residues. CDR1 is SGHRS and CDR2 is YFSETQ in the germline V gene. The DNA for the CDR3 is TGCGCCAGCAGCCCGAACGAGGGAGGGGGCACAGATACGCAGTATTTT. Encoded protein: CASSPNEGGGTDTQYF.

This chain links TRBV11-2 with TRBJ1-1; maybe TRBD1 (5 bases). The CDR3 length is 15 residues. The V end was cut by 1 base, the J end by 4 bases, with 13 bases between. Germline V gene lookup returns CDR1 SGHAT and CDR2 FQNNGV. This chain's CDR3 is CASSLAGGRGTEAFF. The CDR3 nucleotides are TGTGCCAGCAGCTTAGCGGGGGGAAGGGGCACTGAAGCTTTCTTT.

For this clone: Other DNA sequences in the same sample also yield this CDR3. The CDR3, as DNA: TGTGCCAGCTCACCCCTAGCGGGAGAGCAGTTCTTC. It encodes CASSPLAGEQFF. This chain links TRBV18 with TRBJ2-1; 9 positions agree with TRBD2. The germline gives CDR1 KGHSH, CDR2 LQKENI. This CDR3 spans 12 amino acids. V lost 3 bases, J lost 10 bases, and 1 base stayed unmatched.

The rearrangement uses TRBV19 and TRBJ1-3; tentative D call: TRBD1 (6 bases). The V gene lost 5 bases and the J gene lost 0 bases, with 11 bases spanning the gap. The germline V gene has CDR1 LNHDA and CDR2 SQIVND (reference sequence). CDR3 size: 15 residues. In DNA, the CDR3 is TGTGCCAGTAGTTCCACGACAGGCTCTGGAAACACCATATATTTT. Protein sequence: CASSSTTGSGNTIYF. Full variable domain (missing parts from reference TRBV19 and TRBJ1-3): DGGITQSPKYLFRKEGQNVTLSCEQNLNHDAMYWYRQDPGQGLRLIYYSQIVNDFQKGDIAEGYSVSREKKESFPLTVTSAQKNPTAFYLCASSSTTGSGNTIYFGEGSWLTVV.

The chain joins TRBV5-4 to TRBJ2-2, with 9 bases fitting TRBD2. CDR1 and CDR2 from the germline V gene are SGHNT and YYREEE (reference sequence). This CDR3 has 15 amino acids. Trimming took 5 bases from V and 0 from J; bases not matched to a gene: 2. CDR3 residues: CASSRGGANTGELFF. DNA for the CDR3: TGTGCCAGCAGTCGCGGGGGGGCGAACACCGGGGAGCTGTTTTTT.

The chain employs TRBV5-6 and TRBJ2-5; 8 nucleotides agree with TRBD2. The germline CDR1 and CDR2 sequences are SGHDT and YYEEEE. The CDR3 length is 13 residues. Unmatched junction bases numbered 2, after V lost 2 bases and J lost 5 bases. Written as DNA, the CDR3 is TGTGCCAGCAGCTTCACTAGCGGTGAGACCCAGTACTTC. This gives the protein CASSFTSGETQYF.

The genes are TRBV4-2 and TRBJ2-7; 8 nucleotides agree with TRBD2. This CDR3 contains 14 residues. CDR1 and CDR2 (germline): LGHNA, YNFKEQ. Losses at the gene ends were 2 bases for V and 9 bases for J; bases not matched to a gene: 9. The CDR3 sequence is CASSQSVGRASQYF. The CDR3, as DNA: TGTGCCAGCAGCCAATCGGTCGGGAGGGCGTCGCAGTACTTC.

The genes are TRBV14 and TRBJ1-2; TRBD1 aligns across 7 bases. Germline-derived CDR1 and CDR2 are SGHDN and FVKESK. The CDR3 length is 15 residues. The J segment lost 0 bases and the V segment lost 6 bases, leaving 7 bases of the junction unmatched. This CDR3 reads CASSRTGEPNYGYTF. The CDR3, as DNA: TGTGCCAGCAGTCGAACAGGGGAACCTAACTATGGCTACACCTTC.

This clone was detected once. The rearrangement links TRBV27 to TRBJ2-7; TRBD2 matches 13 bases. Looked up from germline, CDR1 is MNHEY and CDR2 is SMNVEV (reference sequence). CDR3 length: 15 amino acids. V shed 5 bases, J shed 3 bases, and the junction held 4 bases outside the gene matches. CDR3 amino acids: CASSPLAGGGYEQYF. In DNA, the CDR3 is TGTGCCAGCAGTCCACTAGCGGGGGGGGGCTACGAGCAGTACTTC.

The chain uses TRBV7-9 and TRBJ1-1; D uncertain. There are 16 residues in the CDR3. Trimming left V 0 bases short and J 1 base short, with 12 bases between. Germline CDR1 SEHNR, CDR2 FQNEAQ (reference sequence). As DNA, the CDR3 is TGTGCCAGCAGCTTAGCGGGCTTGGGCCCGAACACTGAAGCTTTCTTT. It encodes CASSLAGLGPNTEAFF.

V and J are TRBV7-2 and TRBJ1-3; 12 bases are shared with TRBD1. V was pared by 1 base and J by 8 bases, with 3 bases of the junction left unmatched. The CDR3 is made up of 15 amino acids. Per the germline V gene, CDR1 is SGHTA and CDR2 is FQGNSA. CDR3 nucleotide sequence: TGTGCCAGCAGCTTAGTGGGACAGGGGGCGGACACCATATATTTT. Translated, it gives CASSLVGQGADTIYF.

The chain recombines TRBV6-6 with TRBJ2-6; the D is unclear. From germline, CDR1 is MNHNY and CDR2 SVGAGI (reference sequence). The CDR3 sequence is 14 residues long. V lost 5 bases to trimming and J lost 0 bases, with 5 bases between them. The CDR3 DNA reads as TGTGCCAGCAGTCGAGACTCTGGGGCCAACGTCCTGACTTTC. It codes for CASSRDSGANVLTF.